This is a list of T cell receptor beta chains from one sample in a study of tissue T cells after allogeneic stem cell transplantation. Only in-frame clones appear in the TCRdb table, and some are missing; sequencing was by immunoSEQ multiplex PCR. The sample gives over a thousand clones, approximately 83% of which show up once; 5.2% is in the top ten. The sample was esophageal tissue, taken at autopsy. The receptors were gathered from a male patient aged 40 to 70 with steroid-refractory graft-versus-host disease after an allogeneic stem cell transplant. A subset of T cells may come from the graft donor. Each CDR3 is given with its conserved first and last residue. The D gene is left open where the match is weak. Where a row states a size, it is once, few, many or the class of an expanded clone; other rows omit it.

CDR3 length: 15
D gene: TRBD1
J gene: TRBJ2-7
clone size: .
V gene: TRBV6-2/TRBV6-3
CDR3 DNA: TGTGCCAGCAGTGTCCTCGGGACAGGCGACTACGAGCAGTACTTC
CDR3 protein: CASSVLGTGDYEQYF

CDR3 length: 16
D gene: .
J gene: TRBJ2-3
clone size: .
V gene: TRBV7-9
CDR3 DNA: TGTGCCAGCAGCTTAGAATCAGGGGCTCTCACAGATACGCAGTATTTT
CDR3 protein: CASSLESGALTDTQYF

CDR3 length: 14
D gene: .
J gene: TRBJ1-4
clone size: .
V gene: TRBV9
CDR3 DNA: TGTGCCAGCAGCGTTGGGGGGTCGGATGAAAAACTGTTTTTT
CDR3 protein: CASSVGGSDEKLFF

CDR3 length: 14
D gene: TRBD1
J gene: TRBJ1-2
clone size: .
V gene: TRBV7-9
CDR3 DNA: TGTGCCAGCAGCTCCGGGCAGGGGGGCTATGGCTACACCTTC
CDR3 protein: CASSSGQGGYGYTF

CDR3 length: 15
D gene: .
J gene: TRBJ1-4
clone size: .
V gene: TRBV6-5
CDR3 DNA: TGTGCCAGCAGCAAACAGAACCTTAATAATGAAAAACTGTTTTTT
CDR3 protein: CASSKQNLNNEKLFF

CDR3 length: 12
D gene: .
J gene: TRBJ1-6
clone size: .
V gene: TRBV7-2
CDR3 DNA: TGTGCCAGCAGCCCGGACAGCTCACCCCTCCACTTT
CDR3 protein: CASSPDSSPLHF

CDR3 length: 16
D gene: .
J gene: TRBJ1-4
clone size: .
V gene: TRBV7-9
CDR3 DNA: TGTGCCAGCAGCGAGGGGATCCGGGCAACTAATGAAAAACTGTTTTTT
CDR3 protein: CASSEGIRATNEKLFF

CDR3 length: 15
D gene: TRBD2
J gene: TRBJ2-7
clone size: .
V gene: TRBV10-3
CDR3 DNA: TGTGCCATCAGAGAGGGAACTAGCGGGACCTACGAGCAGTACTTC
CDR3 protein: CAIREGTSGTYEQYF

CDR3 length: 16
D gene: .
J gene: TRBJ2-7
clone size: .
V gene: TRBV6-5
CDR3 DNA: TGTGCCAGCAGTTACTCGAGTAACAGTAACTCCTACGAGCAGTACTTC
CDR3 protein: CASSYSSNSNSYEQYF

CDR3 length: 14
D gene: .
J gene: TRBJ2-5
clone size: .
V gene: TRBV19
CDR3 DNA: TGTGCCAGTAGTATATCCAGGGTTTTAGAGACCCAGTACTTC
CDR3 protein: CASSISRVLETQYF

CDR3 length: 15
D gene: TRBD2
J gene: TRBJ2-1
clone size: once
V gene: TRBV7-3
CDR3 DNA: TGTGCCAGCAGCTTTGGCAGCGGGGGGGCACGTGAGCAGTTCTTC
CDR3 protein: CASSFGSGGAREQFF

CDR3 length: 15
D gene: .
J gene: TRBJ2-6
clone size: .
V gene: TRBV4-3
CDR3 DNA: TGCGCCAGCAGCCAAGATACAGCTGGGGCCAACGTCCTGACTTTC
CDR3 protein: CASSQDTAGANVLTF

CDR3 length: 15
D gene: .
J gene: TRBJ1-4
clone size: .
V gene: TRBV5-1
CDR3 DNA: TGCGCCAGCAGCTTGGATGCCGCAACTAATGAAAAACTGTTTTTT
CDR3 protein: CASSLDAATNEKLFF

CDR3 length: 16
D gene: TRBD2
J gene: TRBJ2-4
clone size: .
V gene: TRBV7-9
CDR3 DNA: TGTGCCAGCAGCGAGCAGACTAGCGGGGTCGAAAACATTCAGTACTTC
CDR3 protein: CASSEQTSGVENIQYF

CDR3 length: 16
D gene: TRBD1
J gene: TRBJ2-5
clone size: .
V gene: TRBV2
CDR3 DNA: TGTGCCAGCAGTACTGCGACAGGGGGCGTGAGAGAGACCCAGTACTTC
CDR3 protein: CASSTATGGVRETQYF

CDR3 length: 15
D gene: TRBD1
J gene: TRBJ1-2
clone size: .
V gene: TRBV24-1
CDR3 DNA: TGTGCCACCAGTGATACCCGGGACAGGGGGCATGGCTACACCTTC
CDR3 protein: CATSDTRDRGHGYTF

CDR3 length: 17
D gene: .
J gene: TRBJ2-1
clone size: .
V gene: TRBV19
CDR3 DNA: TGTGCCAGTAGTATCCAGAGCGTACTAAGGCTGTTCAATGAGCAGTTCTTC
CDR3 protein: CASSIQSVLRLFNEQFF